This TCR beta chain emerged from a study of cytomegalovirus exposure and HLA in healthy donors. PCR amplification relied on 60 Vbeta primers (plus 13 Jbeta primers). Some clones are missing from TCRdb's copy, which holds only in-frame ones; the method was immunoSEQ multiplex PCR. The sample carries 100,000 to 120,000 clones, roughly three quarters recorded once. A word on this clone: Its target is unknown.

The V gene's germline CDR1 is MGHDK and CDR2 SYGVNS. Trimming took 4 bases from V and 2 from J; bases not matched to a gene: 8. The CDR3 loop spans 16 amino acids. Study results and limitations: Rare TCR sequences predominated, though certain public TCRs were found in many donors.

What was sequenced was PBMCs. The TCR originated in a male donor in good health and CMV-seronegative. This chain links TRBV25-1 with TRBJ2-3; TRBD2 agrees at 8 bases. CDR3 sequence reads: CASSAIAGTLTDTQYF. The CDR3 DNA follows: TGTGCCAGCAGTGCGATAGCGGGAACCCTCACAGATACGCAGTATTTT.